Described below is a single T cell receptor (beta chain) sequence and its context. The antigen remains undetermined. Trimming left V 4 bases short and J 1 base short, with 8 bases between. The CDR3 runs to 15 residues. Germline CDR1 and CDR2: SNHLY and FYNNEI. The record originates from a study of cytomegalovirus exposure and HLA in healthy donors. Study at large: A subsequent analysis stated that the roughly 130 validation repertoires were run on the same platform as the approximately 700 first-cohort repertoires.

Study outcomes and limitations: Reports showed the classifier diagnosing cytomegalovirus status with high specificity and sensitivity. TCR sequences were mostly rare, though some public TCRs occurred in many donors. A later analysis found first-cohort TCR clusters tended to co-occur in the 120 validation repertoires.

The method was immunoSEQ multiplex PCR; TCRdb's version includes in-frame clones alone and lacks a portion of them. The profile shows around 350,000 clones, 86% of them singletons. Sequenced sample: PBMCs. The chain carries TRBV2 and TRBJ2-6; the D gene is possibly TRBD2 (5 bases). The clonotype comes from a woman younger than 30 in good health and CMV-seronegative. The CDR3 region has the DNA TGTGCCAGCAGTGTACCGGGGTCTGGGGCCAACGTCCTGACTTTC. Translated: CASSVPGSGANVLTF.